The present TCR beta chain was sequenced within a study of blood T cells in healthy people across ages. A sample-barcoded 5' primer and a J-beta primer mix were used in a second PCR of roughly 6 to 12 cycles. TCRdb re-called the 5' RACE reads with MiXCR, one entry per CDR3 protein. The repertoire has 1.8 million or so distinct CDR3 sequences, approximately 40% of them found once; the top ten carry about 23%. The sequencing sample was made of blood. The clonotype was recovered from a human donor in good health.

CDR3 in DNA: TGTGCCAGCAGCCGGGATCACGTATCAAATTCACCCCTCCACTTT. It codes for CASSRDHVSNSPLHF. The chain carries TRBV9 and TRBJ1-6; D not certain. Between the trimmed V and J ends, which lost 4 bases and 7 bases, there was a span of 15 bases. Germline V gene lookup returns CDR1 SGDLS and CDR2 YYNGEE. The CDR3 loop spans 15 amino acids.